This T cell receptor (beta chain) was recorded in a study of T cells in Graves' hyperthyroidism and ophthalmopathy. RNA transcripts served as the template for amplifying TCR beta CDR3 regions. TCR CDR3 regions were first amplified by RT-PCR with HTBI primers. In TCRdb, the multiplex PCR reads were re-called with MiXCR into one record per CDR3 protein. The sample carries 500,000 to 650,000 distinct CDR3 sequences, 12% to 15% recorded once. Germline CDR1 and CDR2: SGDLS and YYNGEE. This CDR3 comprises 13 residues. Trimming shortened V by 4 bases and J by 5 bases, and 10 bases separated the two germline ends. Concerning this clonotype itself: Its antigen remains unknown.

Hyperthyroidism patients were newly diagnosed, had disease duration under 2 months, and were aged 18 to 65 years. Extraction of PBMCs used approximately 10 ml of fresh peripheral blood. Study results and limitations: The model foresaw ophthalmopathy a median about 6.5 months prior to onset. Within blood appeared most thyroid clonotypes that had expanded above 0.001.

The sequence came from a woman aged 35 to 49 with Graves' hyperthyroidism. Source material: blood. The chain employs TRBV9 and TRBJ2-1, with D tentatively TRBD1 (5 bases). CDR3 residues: CASSSRQNNEQFF. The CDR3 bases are TGTGCCAGCAGCTCCCGACAGAACAATGAGCAGTTCTTC.